The text below deals with one TCR beta chain. Its target is not known. Profiling relied on immunoSEQ multiplex PCR, and the TCRdb table lists in-frame clones only, not all of them. The sample carries 200,000 to 300,000 clones, approximately 83% recorded once. This record belongs to a study of cytomegalovirus exposure and HLA in healthy donors. Across the whole study: It was reported in a later analysis that the approximately 120 validation repertoires used the same platform as the approximately 670 first-cohort repertoires. Study outcomes and limitations: The TCR clusters that emerged in the first cohort tended, a later analysis found, to co-occur in the 120 or so validation repertoires. In vitro experiments confirmed that a few CMV-associated chains were specific for CMV antigens. Most TCRs appeared rarely, but some public TCRs recurred in many donors.

Germline CDR1 is SNHLY and CDR2 is FYNNEI. The CDR3 is 12 residues long. Between the trimmed V and J ends, which lost 8 bases and 4 bases, there was a span of 12 bases. V gene TRBV2 combines with J gene TRBJ2-7; no firm D call. Source material: PBMCs. This receptor was obtained from a woman aged 25 to 39 in good health and CMV-seropositive. The CDR3 region has the DNA TGTGCCAGCTCTCCTACGATATACGAGCAGTACTTC. Residues: CASSPTIYEQYF. Variable domain in full (rest from reference TRBV2 and TRBJ2-7): EPEVTQTPSHQVTQMGQEVILRCVPISNHLYFYWYRQILGQKVEFLVSFYNNEISEKSEIFDDQFSVERPDGSNFTLKIRSTKLEDSAMYFCASSPTIYEQYFGPGTRLTVT.